The entry that follows covers one TCR beta chain sequence. This entry belongs to a study of follicular helper T cells after annual influenza vaccination. Stated time point: 2014-2015 season, pre-vaccination. The CDR3 extends over 15 amino acids. V dropped 4 bases and J dropped 0; count of bases not matched to a gene: 2. Germline V gene lookup returns CDR1 MNHNS and CDR2 SASEGT. The method was immunoSEQ multiplex PCR; TCRdb's version includes in-frame clones alone and lacks a portion of them. The sample holds thousands of clones, roughly four fifths seen once. This material consisted of CXCR5+ CD38- circulating T follicular helper cells from blood, taken on the day of influenza vaccination. As to subset: circulating Tfh, non-naive CD4+CXCR5+PD-1+ (ICOS+CD38+ or ICOS-CD38-). This clonotype was obtained from an adult who received the influenza vaccine. The V call is TRBV6-1, the J call TRBJ1-4, with 7 bases aligning to TRBD1. The CDR3 bases are TGTGCCAGCAGTGCGGGACAGTCAACTAATGAAAAACTGTTTTTT. Protein: CASSAGQSTNEKLFF.